The text below deals with one TCR beta chain. Its matching antigen is unknown. TCRdb ran MiXCR on the reads and lists one entry per CDR3 protein. The sample includes over 9,000 distinct CDR3 sequences, roughly 20% of them seen just once. The sample belongs to a study of liver allograft versus peripheral blood T cells. As for the study in general: Recipients' peripheral blood supplied the T cell receptor repertoires against which those in transplanted livers were compared. Study-level points and caveats: Peripheral blood T cell receptor repertoires reportedly differed from those found within liver allografts.

V was cut by 3 bases and J by 6 bases, with 11 bases left in between. The CDR3 is 12 residues long. Germline V gene data show CDR1 as DFQATT and CDR2 as SNEGSKA (reference sequence). The chain recombines TRBV20-1 with TRBJ1-2; the D is unclear. The clonotype was recovered from a human patient who had a liver transplant. The T cells may partly be graft donor cells. The CDR3 region is CSASWAGNGYTF. For the CDR3, the DNA is TGCAGTGCTAGTTGGGCAGGAAATGGCTACACCTTC.